This TCR beta chain is from a study of CD8 T cells in Susac syndrome. General study findings and limits: As the study acknowledged, the number of individuals in its TCR sequencing and HLA analysis was relatively small.

Comment on this clonotype: The antigen is not known.

Germline-derived CDR1 and CDR2 are SGHTA and FQGNSA. V gave up 2 bases and J gave up 4 bases, with 5 bases separating them. The CDR3 contains 13 residues. RNA, at about 0.45 to 1 ug, was reverse transcribed with random hexamers. TCRdb independently ran MiXCR on the immunoSEQ multiplex PCR reads; one entry per CDR3 protein. The repertoire has about 190,000 distinct CDR3 sequences, around 95% of them found once; the top ten carry 0.098%. This TCR was recovered from a human donor with Susac syndrome. The sample comprised CD4+ T cells from PBMCs. This sequence joins TRBV7-2 and TRBJ2-2; unclear D gene. The CDR3 sequence: CASSLPFTGELFF. CDR3 sequence (DNA): TGTGCCAGCAGCTTACCCTTCACCGGGGAGCTGTTTTTT.